The rows below give T cell receptor beta chains drawn from one sample of a study of blood T cell repertoires in COVID-19. Here immunoSEQ multiplex PCR was the method, and the copy in TCRdb shows in-frame clones only, minus some. The sample comprises 250,000 or so clones, 88% of which are singletons, and approximately 2.6% rests with the top ten. The sample was peripheral blood. The receptors come from a woman aged 55-69 years with acute or convalescent COVID-19. CDR3s include the opening cysteine and the closing phenylalanine or tryptophan. D genes are given only for firm matches. Size values are once, few and many counts, or a class for expanded clones, and some rows have none.

D,size,J,V,DNA,CDR3
TRBD1,.,TRBJ1-2,TRBV5-1,TGCGCCAGCAGCTTCGGGACAGCACTTGGCTACACCTTC,CASSFGTALGYTF
.,.,TRBJ1-5,TRBV27,TGTGCCAGCGGGGGTGGGGGGGCTAGTCAGCCCCAGCATTTT,CASGGGGASQPQHF
TRBD2,once,TRBJ2-1,TRBV6-5,TGTGCCAGCAGTTCCACAACTAGCGGGGGGTCCAATGAGCAGTTCTTC,CASSSTTSGGSNEQFF
TRBD1,.,TRBJ2-2,TRBV28,TGTGCCAGCAGCTCCATCGGACAGGGGGCGTACACCGGGGAGCTGTTTTTT,CASSSIGQGAYTGELFF
.,.,TRBJ1-5,TRBV24-1,TGTGCCACCAGTGATTGCACGGGACATTTCCAAGGGGTACGGCAGCCCCAGCATTTT,CATSDCTGHFQGVRQPQHF
TRBD2,.,TRBJ2-7,TRBV7-2,TGTGCCAGCAGCTTCGGAACTAGCGGGGGGTACGAGCAGTACTTC,CASSFGTSGGYEQYF
TRBD1,.,TRBJ1-6,TRBV2,TGTGCCAGCATCTACAGGGGGCATAATTCACCCCTCCACTTT,CASIYRGHNSPLHF
.,.,TRBJ2-1,TRBV19,TGTGCCAGTAGCGGGAGTCCCGATGAGCAGTTCTTC,CASSGSPDEQFF
.,.,TRBJ1-2,TRBV2,TGTGCCAGCAGTGAACTATTCTATGGCTACACCTTC,CASSELFYGYTF
TRBD2,.,TRBJ2-7,TRBV28,TGTGCCAGCAGTTTCCCACGGACTAGTACTTCCTACGAGCAGTACTTC,CASSFPRTSTSYEQYF
TRBD2,.,TRBJ2-3,TRBV5-5,TGTGCCAGCAGCTTGGGGCTAGCGGGAGGTCGTACGCAGTATTTT,CASSLGLAGGRTQYF
TRBD2,.,TRBJ2-5,TRBV24-1,TGTGCCACCAGTGATTTCGGGGGGGGCCAAGAGACCCAGTACTTC,CATSDFGGGQETQYF
TRBD1,.,TRBJ1-6,TRBV29-1,TGCAGCGTTGGACAGGGGAGAGATTCACCCCTCCACTTT,CSVGQGRDSPLHF
TRBD2,.,TRBJ2-1,TRBV9,TGTGCCAGCAGCGTAGATCCGGGAGGAGGCGAGCAGTTCTTC,CASSVDPGGGEQFF
.,.,TRBJ1-5,TRBV9,TGTGCCAGCAGCGTAGGCGGGCCGGATAGCAATCAGCCCCAGCATTTT,CASSVGGPDSNQPQHF
TRBD2,once,TRBJ2-7,TRBV6-5,TGTGCCAGCAGTTACCGCGGGACTAGCGCTTCCTACGAGCAGTACTTC,CASSYRGTSASYEQYF
TRBD1,once,TRBJ2-7,TRBV19,TGTGCCAGTAGTACTACCGGGACAGGGGGATACGAGCAGTACTTC,CASSTTGTGGYEQYF
TRBD2,.,TRBJ2-7,TRBV7-6,TGTGCCAGCAGCTTAGTGGCTAGCGGGAGGGCCGGGGAGCAGTACTTC,CASSLVASGRAGEQYF
TRBD1,.,TRBJ1-1,TRBV5-1,TGCGCCAGCAGCTCTAAGACAGGGCAGGAGGAAGCTTTCTTT,CASSSKTGQEEAFF
.,.,TRBJ2-1,TRBV7-3,TGTGCCAGCAGCCCCCAGGATGGGTGGTCACCATGGGATGAGCAGTTCTTC,CASSPQDGWSPWDEQFF
TRBD2,.,TRBJ2-1,TRBV10-1,TGCGCCAGCAGTGCCGGGACTAGCGGGAGTGGCAATGAGCAGTTCTTC,CASSAGTSGSGNEQFF
.,.,TRBJ1-6,TRBV27,TGTGCCAGCGGACTCCATTATAATTCACCCCTCCACTTT,CASGLHYNSPLHF
TRBD1,.,TRBJ1-2,TRBV7-6,TGTGCCAGCAGCTTCAGTAGGATAGGACAGGGTCTTTATGGCTACACCTTC,CASSFSRIGQGLYGYTF